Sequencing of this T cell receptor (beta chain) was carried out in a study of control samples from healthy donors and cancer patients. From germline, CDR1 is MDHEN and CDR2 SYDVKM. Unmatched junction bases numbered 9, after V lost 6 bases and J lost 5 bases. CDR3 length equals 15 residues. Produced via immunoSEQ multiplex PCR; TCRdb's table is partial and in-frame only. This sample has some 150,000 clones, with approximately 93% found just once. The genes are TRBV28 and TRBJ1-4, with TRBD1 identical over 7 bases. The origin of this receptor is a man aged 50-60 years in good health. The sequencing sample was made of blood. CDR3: CASSPRTGTNEKLFF. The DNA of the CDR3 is TGTGCCAGCAGCCCCCGGACAGGTACCAATGAAAAACTGTTTTTT. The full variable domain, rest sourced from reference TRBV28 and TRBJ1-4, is DVKVTQSSRYLVKRTGEKVFLECVQDMDHENMFWYRQDPGLGLRLIYFSYDVKMKEKGDIPEGYSVSREKKERFSLILESASTNQTSMYLCASSPRTGTNEKLFFGSGTQLSVL.